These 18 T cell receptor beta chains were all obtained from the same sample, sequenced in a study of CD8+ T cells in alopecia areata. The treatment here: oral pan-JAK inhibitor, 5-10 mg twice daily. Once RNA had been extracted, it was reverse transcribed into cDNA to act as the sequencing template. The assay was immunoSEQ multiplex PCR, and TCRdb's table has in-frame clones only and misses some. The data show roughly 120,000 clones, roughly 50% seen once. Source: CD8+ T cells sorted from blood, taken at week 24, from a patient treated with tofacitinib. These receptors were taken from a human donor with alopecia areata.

The CDR3 sequence: CASSQDNWASYNSPLHF. DNA of the CDR3: TGTGCCAGCAGCCAAGATAATTGGGCATCCTATAATTCACCCCTCCACTTT. V gene TRBV4-2 combines with J gene TRBJ1-6; D not resolved. The CDR3 consists of 17 residues. V was shortened by 0 bases and J by 1 base, with 10 bases between the two germline ends. Germline V gene sequence: CDR1 LGHNA, CDR2 YNFKEQ.

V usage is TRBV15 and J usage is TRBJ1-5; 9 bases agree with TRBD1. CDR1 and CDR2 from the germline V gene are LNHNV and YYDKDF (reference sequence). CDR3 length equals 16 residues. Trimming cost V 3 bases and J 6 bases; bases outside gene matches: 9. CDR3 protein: CATSSEDRGQFQPQHF. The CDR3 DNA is TGTGCCACCAGCAGCGAGGACAGGGGACAATTTCAGCCCCAGCATTTT.

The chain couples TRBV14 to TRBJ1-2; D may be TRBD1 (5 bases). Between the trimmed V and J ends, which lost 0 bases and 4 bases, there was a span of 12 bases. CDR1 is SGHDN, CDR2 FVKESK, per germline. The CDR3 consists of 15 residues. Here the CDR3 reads CASSQESGAGYGYTF. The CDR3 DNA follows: TGTGCCAGCAGCCAAGAGAGCGGGGCCGGCTATGGCTACACCTTC.

CDR3 residues: CASPHRPSGESSYEQYF. DNA for the CDR3: TGTGCAAGTCCCCACAGGCCTAGCGGGGAGAGCTCCTACGAGCAGTACTTC. This sequence joins TRBV12-2 and TRBJ2-7; the table's D gene call, TRBD2, was not cross checked with the DNA. TRBV12-2 is reported as a pseudogene. This CDR3 comprises 17 residues.

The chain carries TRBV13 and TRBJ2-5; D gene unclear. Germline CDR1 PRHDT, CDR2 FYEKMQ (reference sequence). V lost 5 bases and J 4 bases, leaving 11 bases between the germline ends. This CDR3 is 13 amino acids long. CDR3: CASSAQMGETQYF. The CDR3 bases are TGTGCCAGCAGCGCGCAAATGGGAGAGACCCAGTACTTC. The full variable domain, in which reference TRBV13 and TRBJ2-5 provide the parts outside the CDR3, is AAGVIQSPRHLIKEKRETATLKCYPIPRHDTVYWYQQGPGQDPQFLISFYEKMQSDKGSIPDRFSAQQFSDYHSELNMSSLELGDSALYFCASSAQMGETQYFGPGTRLLVL.

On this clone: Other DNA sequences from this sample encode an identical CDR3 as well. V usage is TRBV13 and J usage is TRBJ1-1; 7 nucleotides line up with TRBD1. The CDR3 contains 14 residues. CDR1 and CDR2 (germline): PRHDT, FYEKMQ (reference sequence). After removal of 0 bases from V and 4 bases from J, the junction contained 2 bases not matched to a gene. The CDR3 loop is CASSLGAGGTEAFF. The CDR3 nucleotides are TGTGCCAGCAGCTTAGGCGCAGGGGGCACTGAAGCTTTCTTT.

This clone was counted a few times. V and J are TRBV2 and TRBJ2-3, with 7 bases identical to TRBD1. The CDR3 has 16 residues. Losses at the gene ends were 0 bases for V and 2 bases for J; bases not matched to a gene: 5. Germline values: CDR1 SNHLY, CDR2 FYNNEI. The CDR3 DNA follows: TGTGCCAGCAGTGAAGCAAGTGACAGGGACACAGATACGCAGTATTTT. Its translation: CASSEASDRDTDTQYF.

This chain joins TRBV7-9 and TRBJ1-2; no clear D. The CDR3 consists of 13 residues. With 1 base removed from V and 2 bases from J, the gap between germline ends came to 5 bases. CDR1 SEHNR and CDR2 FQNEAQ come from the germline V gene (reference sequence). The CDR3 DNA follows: TGTGCCAGCAGCTTAGAGGTGAACTATGGCTACACCTTC. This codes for CASSLEVNYGYTF.

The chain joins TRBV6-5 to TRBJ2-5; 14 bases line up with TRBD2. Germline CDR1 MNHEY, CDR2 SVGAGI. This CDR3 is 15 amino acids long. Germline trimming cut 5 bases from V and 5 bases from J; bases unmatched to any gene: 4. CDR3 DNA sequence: TGTGCCAGCAGTGCGACTAGCGGGGGGGCTGAGACCCAGTACTTC. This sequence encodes CASSATSGGAETQYF.

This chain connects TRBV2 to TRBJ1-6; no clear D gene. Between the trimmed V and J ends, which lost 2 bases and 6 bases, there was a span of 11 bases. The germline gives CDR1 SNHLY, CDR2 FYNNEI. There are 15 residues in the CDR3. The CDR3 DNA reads TGTGCCAGCAGTGAATTCTTAGGATTTAATTCACCCCTCCACTTT. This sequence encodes CASSEFLGFNSPLHF.

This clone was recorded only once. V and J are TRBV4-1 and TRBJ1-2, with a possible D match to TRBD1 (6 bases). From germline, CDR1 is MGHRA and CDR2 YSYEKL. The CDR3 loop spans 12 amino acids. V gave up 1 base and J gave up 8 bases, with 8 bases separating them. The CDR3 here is CASSQAGDGYTF. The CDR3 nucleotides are TGCGCCAGCAGCCAAGCAGGGGACGGCTACACCTTC.

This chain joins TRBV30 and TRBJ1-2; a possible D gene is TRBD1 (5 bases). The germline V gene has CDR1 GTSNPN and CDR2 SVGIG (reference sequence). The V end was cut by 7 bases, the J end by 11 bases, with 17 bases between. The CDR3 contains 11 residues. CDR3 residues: CASENGGGYTF. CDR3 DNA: TGTGCCTCTGAGAACGGGGGAGGATACACCTTC.

The CDR3 reads CASSTNYGYTF. The CDR3 DNA sequence: TGTGCCAGTAGTACAAACTATGGCTACACCTTC. The chain employs TRBV19 and TRBJ1-2; no reliable D call. There are 11 residues in the CDR3. Germline V gene lookup returns CDR1 LNHDA and CDR2 SQIVND (reference sequence). The V gene lost 4 bases and the J gene lost 2 bases, with 2 bases spanning the gap.

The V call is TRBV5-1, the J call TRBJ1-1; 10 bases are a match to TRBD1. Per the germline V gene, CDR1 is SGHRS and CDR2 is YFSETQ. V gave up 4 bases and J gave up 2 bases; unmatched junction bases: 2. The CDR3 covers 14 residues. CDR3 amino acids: CASSDRGRNTEAFF. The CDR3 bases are TGCGCCAGCAGCGACAGGGGGCGCAACACTGAAGCTTTCTTT.

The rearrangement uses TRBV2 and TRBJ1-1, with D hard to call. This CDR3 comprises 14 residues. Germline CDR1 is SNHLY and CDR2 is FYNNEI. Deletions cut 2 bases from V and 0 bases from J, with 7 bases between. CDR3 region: CASSELGMNTEAFF. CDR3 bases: TGTGCCAGCAGTGAATTAGGCATGAACACTGAAGCTTTCTTT.

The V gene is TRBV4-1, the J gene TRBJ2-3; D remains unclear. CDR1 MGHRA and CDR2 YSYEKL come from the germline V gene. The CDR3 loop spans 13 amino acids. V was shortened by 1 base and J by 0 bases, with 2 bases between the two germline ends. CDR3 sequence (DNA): TGCGCCAGCAGCCAAGCTAGCACAGATACGCAGTATTTT. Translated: CASSQASTDTQYF.

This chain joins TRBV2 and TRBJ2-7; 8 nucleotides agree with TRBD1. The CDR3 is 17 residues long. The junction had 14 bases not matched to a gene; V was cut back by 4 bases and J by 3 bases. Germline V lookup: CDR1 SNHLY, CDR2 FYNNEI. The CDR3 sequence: CASSVITTGVNDYEQYF. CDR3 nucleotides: TGTGCCAGCAGTGTGATCACGACAGGGGTGAACGACTACGAGCAGTACTTC.

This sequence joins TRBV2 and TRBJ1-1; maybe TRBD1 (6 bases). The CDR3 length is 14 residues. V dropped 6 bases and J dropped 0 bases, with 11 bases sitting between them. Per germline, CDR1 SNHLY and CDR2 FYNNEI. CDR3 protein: CASRRGQLNTEAFF. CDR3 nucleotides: TGTGCCAGCAGGCGAGGACAGCTGAACACTGAAGCTTTCTTT. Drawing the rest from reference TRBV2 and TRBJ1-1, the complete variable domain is EPEVTQTPSHQVTQMGQEVILRCVPISNHLYFYWYRQILGQKVEFLVSFYNNEISEKSEIFDDQFSVERPDGSNFTLKIRSTKLEDSAMYFCASRRGQLNTEAFFGQGTRLTVV.